The following is a TCR beta chain sequence with its context. The CDR3 extends over 15 amino acids. CDR1 is MGHRA and CDR2 is YSYEKL in the germline V gene. V lost 1 base and J 0 bases, leaving 9 bases between the germline ends. This entry belongs to a study of neurological immune-mediated disorders. TCRdb passed the 5' RACE reads through MiXCR, listing each CDR3 protein once. The table lists some 100,000 distinct CDR3 sequences, 13% of them singletons, with about 5% in the top ten. Time point denoted: longitudinal time-point 2. The chain has TRBV4-1 and TRBJ1-1; D is ambiguous. The TCR comes from a female donor with HTLV-1-associated myelopathy (HAM/TSP). The sample comprised PBMCs. The CDR3 DNA follows: TGCGCCAGCAGCCAAGGAGGTAAGGTGAACACTGAAGCTTTCTTT. This encodes CASSQGGKVNTEAFF.